One and the same sample provided the 7 T cell receptor beta chains below, sequenced in a study of blood T cells in healthy people across ages. Then a second PCR, running about 7 to 11 cycles, was carried out with a sample-barcoded 5' primer and a J-beta primer mix. TCRdb re-called the 5' RACE reads with MiXCR, one entry per CDR3 protein. The sample has about 670,000 distinct CDR3 sequences, around two fifths seen once. The specimen sequenced was blood. These receptors came from a man of 80 years or more in good health.

As regards this clonotype: A clone one base away is much larger, so this may be a read error. The CDR3 is CASSLAWEDQPQHF. CDR3 sequence (DNA): TGTGCCAGCAGCTTAGCGTGGGAAGATCAGCCCCAGCATTTT. This chain uses TRBV7-2 with TRBJ1-5; no reliable D call. This CDR3 comprises 14 residues. CDR1 is SGHTA, CDR2 FQGNSA, per germline. Deletions cut 0 bases from V and 5 bases from J, with 8 bases between.

The chain carries TRBV7-9 and TRBJ2-1, with TRBD1 matching over 9 bases. The J call may be faulty, since TRBJ2-7 better matches the DNA end. The CDR3 loop spans 16 amino acids. Germline assignment: CDR1 SEHNR and CDR2 FQNEAQ (reference sequence). DNA of the CDR3: TGTGCCAGCAGACCGACCGGGACAGGGAACTACAATGAGCAGTACTTC. Translated, it gives CASRPTGTGNYNEQYF.

This rearrangement joins TRBV2 to TRBJ2-3, with D unresolved. Germline V gene data show CDR1 as SNHLY and CDR2 as FYNNEI. The CDR3 loop spans 12 amino acids. V was clipped by 6 bases and J by 4 bases, with 8 bases between them. CDR3 residues: CASRGDADTQYF. CDR3 in DNA: TGTGCCAGCAGAGGAGACGCAGATACGCAGTATTTT.

The V and J genes are TRBV7-2 and TRBJ2-2; 8 nucleotides match TRBD1. This CDR3 has 15 amino acids. CDR1 is SGHTA and CDR2 is FQGNSA in the germline V gene. V lost 5 bases, J lost 4 bases, and 6 bases stayed unmatched. The DNA of the CDR3 is TGTGCCAGCAGCCGACAGGGGAAAGGCACCGGGGAGCTGTTTTTT. Translated: CASSRQGKGTGELFF.

The chain carries TRBV6-5 and TRBJ2-6, with D possibly TRBD1 on 5 matching bases. Per germline, CDR1 MNHEY and CDR2 SVGAGI. Trimming took off 0 bases at V and 0 bases at J, with 21 bases between the two ends. The CDR3 length is 21 residues. The CDR3, as DNA: TGTGCCAGCAGTTACTCGAAGGGGCCCGCGCGGATCGGCTCTGGGGCCAACGTCCTGACTTTC. Protein: CASSYSKGPARIGSGANVLTF.

This sequence joins TRBV7-3 and TRBJ2-1, with 9 bases aligning to TRBD2. This CDR3 region has 16 residues. V lost 0 bases, J lost 9 bases, and 9 bases stayed unmatched. Germline CDR1 SGHTA, CDR2 FQGTGA. The CDR3 bases are TGTGCCAGCAGCTTAACGTCGGGCGGGAGGGCCTTTGAGCAGTTCTTC. It encodes CASSLTSGGRAFEQFF.

This clonotype has a count of ten or more. The chain combines TRBV12-3 or TRBV12-4 with TRBJ2-5; unclear D gene. This CDR3 is 13 amino acids long. The germline V and J ends were trimmed by 1 base and 3 bases, with 6 bases remaining between them. The CDR3 DNA sequence: TGTGCCAGCAGTTTAGACTGGGAAGAGACCCAGTACTTC. Its protein product is CASSLDWEETQYF.